The entry below gives a single TCR beta chain sequence along with its context. The antigen is not known. This entry belongs to a study of graft-versus-host responses after intestinal transplantation. The V gene's germline CDR1 is SGHVT and CDR2 SQSDAQ. CDR3 length equals 12 residues. Trimming shortened V by 6 bases and J by 5 bases, and 8 bases separated the two germline ends. Study results and caveats: High graft-versus-host to host-versus-graft clonal ratios were seen in allografts of patients with graft-donor T cell macrochimerism. GvH clones were found in recipient marrow; some appeared first in ileum or blood. Circulating GvH clones peaking coincided with falling HvG clones soon after transplant.

The assay was immunoSEQ multiplex PCR, and TCRdb's table has in-frame clones only and misses some. The repertoire has 80,000 to 100,000 clones, 83% of them found once; the top ten carry about a sixth. The chain recombines TRBV7-4 with TRBJ2-1; the D is unclear. The sequence was collected from a human donor who received an intestinal transplant. This specimen was unstimulated CD8+ T cells sorted from spleen or lymph node cells, taken before intestinal transplant. CDR3 sequence reads: CASRGWDNEQFF. The CDR3, as DNA: TGTGCCAGCAGAGGTTGGGACAATGAGCAGTTCTTC.